What follows describes a single T cell receptor (beta chain). This sample is drawn from a study of T-cell reconstitution after alpha-beta-depleted transplantation in children. Unique molecular identifiers tagged the TCRbeta library. TCRdb used MiXCR to reprocess the PCR reads, holding one entry per CDR3 protein. The data hold more than 450,000 distinct CDR3 sequences, with approximately 20% observed a single time. The V gene lost 9 bases and the J gene lost 8 bases, with 21 bases spanning the gap. The CDR3 is 13 amino acids. CDR1 and CDR2 from the germline V gene are SGHNT and YYREEE (reference sequence).

The specimen comprised PBMCs from the stem cell graft donor, sampled from the stem cell graft. The chain combines TRBV5-4 with TRBJ2-7; TRBD2 is a possible D gene (5 bases). This clonotype was obtained from a human donor who donated a stem cell graft to a child with acute lymphoblastic leukemia. The CDR3, as DNA: TGTGCCATCCCACATAGGGAGCCGGGAAAGCAGTACTTC. Its protein is CAIPHREPGKQYF.